Shown below are 2 T cell receptor beta chains from a single sample sequenced in a study of T cell changes during pregnancy in multiple sclerosis (dated by TCRdb to the late 2010s). Libraries were built with the immunoSEQ multiplex PCR assay. In TCRdb, the immuneACCESS table is reduced to in-frame sequences with V and J assigned. These tables do not hold every clone; where another copy was compared, an unresolved V gene accounts for under half, and the others remain unexplained. This sample holds 45,000 to 55,000 clones; around 92% were observed only once. Approximately 0.18% of the sample lies in the top ten. The material was CD4+ T cells from peripheral blood mononuclear cells, obtained after pregnancy. Receptor source: a female donor in good health, enrolled as a control in a pregnancy study.

This sequence joins TRBV18 and TRBJ2-7; possibly TRBD1 for D (6 bases). Germline loops: CDR1 KGHSH, CDR2 LQKENI. V was shortened by 2 bases and J by 2 bases, with 10 bases between the two germline ends. This CDR3 has 14 amino acids. Here the CDR3 reads CASSPRGMAYEQYF. Written as DNA, the CDR3 is TGTGCCAGCTCACCAAGGGGGATGGCCTACGAGCAGTACTTC.

Only one count was recorded for this clone. The chain recombines TRBV9 with TRBJ2-1; D not certain. Deletions cut 0 bases from V and 8 bases from J, with 3 bases between. Germline-derived CDR1 and CDR2 are SGDLS and YYNGEE. The CDR3 is made up of 11 amino acids. The CDR3 loop reads CASSVADEQFF. CDR3 coding DNA: TGTGCCAGCAGCGTAGCAGATGAGCAGTTCTTC. Combining the CDR3 with reference TRBV9 and TRBJ2-1 gives the whole variable domain DSGVTQTPKHLITATGQRVTLRCSPRSGDLSVYWYQQSLDQGLQFLIQYYNGEERAKGNILERFSAQQFPDLHSELNLSSLELGDSALYFCASSVADEQFFGPGTRLTVL.